Following are 27 T cell receptor beta chains from one sample sequenced in a study of regulatory T cells in long-lasting Graves disease. Time point here: persistent/refractory GD, antithyroid drugs over 5 years with positive TRAb. RNA extracted from PBMCs served as the sequencing template. Researchers made TCR beta libraries by using iRepertoire HTBI primers and running Arm-PCR on CDR3 regions. TCRdb itself ran the multiplex PCR reads through MiXCR, one entry per CDR3 protein. The sample lists about 450,000 distinct CDR3 sequences, around 22% occurring once. Sample: peripheral blood mononuclear cells (PBMCs), taken when the disease was refractory, from a patient treated with antithyroid drugs. Receptors originate from a female donor with Graves disease.

Details on this clonotype: Relative to the germline gene, one junction end is altered; a read error may explain this. V gene TRBV7-2 combines with J gene TRBJ2-4; 10 positions agree with TRBD1. Germline V gene data show CDR1 as SGHTA and CDR2 as FQGNSA. CDR3 size: 16 residues. CDR3 sequence: CVSSLAPTGGIDIQYF. CDR3 DNA sequence: TGTGTCAGCAGCTTAGCGCCGACAGGGGGCATTGACATTCAGTACTTC.

This clonotype has only a few counts. V is TRBV6-1 and J is TRBJ1-1; D perhaps matches TRBD1 (5 bases). Trimming shortened V by 5 bases and J by 0 bases, and 10 bases separated the two germline ends. Germline V gene sequence: CDR1 MNHNS, CDR2 SASEGT. CDR3 length: 14 residues. The CDR3 DNA reads as TGTGCCAGCAGTAACGGGGCCTTGAACACTGAAGCTTTCTTT. It specifies CASSNGALNTEAFF.

This clonotype was seen many times. The chain combines TRBV12-3 or TRBV12-4 with TRBJ2-5; 9 bases match TRBD1. V lost 5 bases, J lost 5 bases, and 6 bases stayed unmatched. The CDR3 runs to 14 residues. This CDR3 reads CASSRTGAGETQYF. The DNA for the CDR3 is TGTGCCAGCAGTCGGACAGGGGCTGGGGAGACCCAGTACTTC.

The chain uses TRBV29-1 and TRBJ1-5; 8 bases match TRBD1. V trimming: 1 base; J trimming: 1 base; junction bases outside the gene matches: 0. The CDR3 covers 14 residues. Per the germline V gene, CDR1 is SQVTM and CDR2 is ANQGSEA. For the CDR3, the DNA is TGCAGCGTTGAAGGGACAGGGAGCAATCAGCCCCAGCATTTT. Translation gives CSVEGTGSNQPQHF.

This clonotype turned up a few times. The V gene is TRBV20-1, the J gene TRBJ2-5; TRBD1 is a possible D gene (5 bases). V was pared by 5 bases and J by 4 bases, with 23 bases between. CDR3 length equals 16 residues. The germline CDR1 and CDR2 sequences are DFQATT and SNEGSKA (reference sequence). CDR3 protein: CSASLQEGVFGETQYF. CDR3 nucleotides: TGCAGTGCTTCACTACAGGAAGGGGTTTTCGGAGAGACCCAGTACTTC.

The chain has TRBV20-1 and TRBJ1-2; D is undetermined. The length of the CDR3 is 13 residues. V was clipped by 6 bases and J by 0 bases, with 11 bases between them. In germline, CDR1 is DFQATT, CDR2 SNEGSKA (reference sequence). CDR3 sequence reads: CSARPEANYGYTF. DNA of the CDR3: TGCAGTGCCAGGCCAGAAGCTAACTATGGCTACACCTTC.

The V call is TRBV7-2, the J call TRBJ2-2, with TRBD1 identical over 11 bases. The CDR3 sequence is 14 residues long. Trimming at V came to 5 bases and at J to 6 bases, leaving 2 bases not matched to a gene. Germline loops: CDR1 SGHTA, CDR2 FQGNSA. Here the CDR3 reads CASSKGQGAGELFF. In DNA form, the CDR3 reads TGTGCCAGCAGCAAGGGACAGGGGGCCGGGGAGCTGTTTTTT.

This clonotype was recorded at least ten times. This sequence joins TRBV28 and TRBJ1-4, with unresolved D. V lost 1 base and J lost 7, with 13 bases in between. Germline loops: CDR1 MDHEN, CDR2 SYDVKM. This CDR3 contains 15 residues. CDR3 DNA sequence: TGTGCCAGCAGTTTATCGTCGGATGGATCTGAAAAACTGTTTTTT. This translates into CASSLSSDGSEKLFF. The entire variable domain, with the rest obtained from reference TRBV28 and TRBJ1-4, is as follows: DVKVTQSSRYLVKRTGEKVFLECVQDMDHENMFWYRQDPGLGLRLIYFSYDVKMKEKGDIPEGYSVSREKKERFSLILESASTNQTSMYLCASSLSSDGSEKLFFGSGTQLSVL.

This clonotype has a handful of counts. V gene TRBV18 combines with J gene TRBJ1-4; possibly TRBD1 for D (5 bases). The germline gives CDR1 KGHSH, CDR2 LQKENI. The CDR3 covers 18 residues. The V gene lost 2 bases and the J gene lost 2 bases, with 18 bases spanning the gap. The CDR3 nucleotides read TGTGCCAGCTCACCAACCATTAGACTACAGGATACTAATGAAAAACTGTTTTTT. Protein sequence: CASSPTIRLQDTNEKLFF.

V is TRBV29-1 and J is TRBJ1-1; 10 bases align to TRBD1. From germline, CDR1 is SQVTM and CDR2 ANQGSEA. CDR3 length: 16 amino acids. J gave up 4 bases and V 3 bases, and 11 bases lay outside the gene matches. This CDR3 reads CSVDTPSRTGGTEAFF. The CDR3 DNA reads TGCAGCGTTGACACCCCCTCCAGGACAGGGGGCACTGAAGCTTTCTTT.

This chain uses TRBV7-8 with TRBJ2-2; 9 bases align to TRBD2. The germline V gene has CDR1 SGHVS and CDR2 FQNEAQ. V gave up 1 base and J gave up 5 bases; unmatched junction bases: 17. The CDR3 consists of 20 residues. CDR3 DNA sequence: TGTGCCAGCAGCTTAGTGGGGCCACGCTTGCGGGAGGGCCGAACCGGGGAGCTGTTTTTT. Translation gives CASSLVGPRLREGRTGELFF. Variable domain in full (rest from reference TRBV7-8 and TRBJ2-2): GAGVSQSPRYKVAKRGQDVALRCDPISGHVSLFWYQQALGQGPEFLTYFQNEAQLDKSGLPSDRFFAERPEGSVSTLKIQRTQQEDSAVYLCASSLVGPRLREGRTGELFFGEGSRLTVL.

The CDR3 reads CATSTRQGNTGELFF. In nucleotides, the CDR3 is TGTGCCACCAGTACAAGACAGGGGAACACCGGGGAGCTGTTTTTT. This chain uses TRBV24-1 with TRBJ2-2, with 7 bases lining up with TRBD1. V was clipped by 6 bases and J by 1 base; unmatched bases: 4. Germline lookup yields CDR1 KGHDR and CDR2 SFDVKD. This CDR3 is 15 amino acids long.

The chain recombines TRBV7-2 with TRBJ1-1; TRBD1 matches 7 bases. The CDR3 sequence is 17 residues long. Trimming removed 4 bases from V and 5 bases from J; junction bases left unmatched: 16. The germline gives CDR1 SGHTA, CDR2 FQGNSA. The CDR3 loop reads CASSSLPRPRGGTEAFF. For the CDR3, the DNA is TGTGCCAGCAGCTCTTTACCCCGGCCCAGGGGGGGAACTGAAGCTTTCTTT.

This clonotype was counted a few times. V usage is TRBV29-1 and J usage is TRBJ2-7; 9 bases map to TRBD1. Trimming removed 1 base from V and 1 base from J; junction bases left unmatched: 8. Germline lookup yields CDR1 SQVTM and CDR2 ANQGSEA. The CDR3 spans 16 residues. In DNA form, the CDR3 reads TGCAGCGTTGAAGGCGTGGGACAGGGTTGGTCCTACGAGCAGTACTTC. It yields the protein CSVEGVGQGWSYEQYF.

This clonotype was counted once. This chain joins TRBV19 and TRBJ2-5; D unclear. CDR3 length: 12 residues. Trimming shortened V by 5 bases and J by 5 bases, and 9 bases separated the two germline ends. Germline-derived CDR1 and CDR2 are LNHDA and SQIVND (reference sequence). The CDR3 spells CASSRASETQYF. The CDR3 bases are TGTGCCAGTAGTCGGGCTTCGGAGACCCAGTACTTC.

This clonotype was seen ten or more times. The chain recombines TRBV28 with TRBJ2-7, with a tentative D call TRBD1 (5 bases). The CDR3 runs to 14 residues. Germline assignment: CDR1 MDHEN and CDR2 SYDVKM. V was clipped by 5 bases and J by 3 bases, with 14 bases between them. The CDR3: CASSRAWGGYEQYF. DNA of the CDR3: TGTGCCAGCAGTCGAGCTTGGGGCGGCTACGAGCAGTACTTC.

The V and J genes are TRBV9 and TRBJ2-5; D is perhaps TRBD1 or TRBD2 (6 bases each). Germline CDR1 reads SGDLS; CDR2 reads YYNGEE. This CDR3 comprises 14 residues. Between the trimmed V and J ends, which lost 0 bases and 4 bases, there was a span of 10 bases. This CDR3 reads CASSVGGAGETQYF. CDR3 in DNA: TGTGCCAGCAGCGTAGGGGGGGCCGGAGAGACCCAGTACTTC.

This clonotype was counted a few times. The gene calls are TRBV7-8 and TRBJ2-7, with D hard to call. The length of the CDR3 is 15 residues. The germline V gene has CDR1 SGHVS and CDR2 FQNEAQ. The V end lost 3 bases, the J end lost 0 bases, and 12 bases lay between the germline ends. CDR3 bases: TGTGCCAGCAGCTTCCTCCCGAGGAGCTCCTACGAGCAGTACTTC. Its protein is CASSFLPRSSYEQYF.

This clonotype has a count of ten or more. The chain employs TRBV28 and TRBJ1-5; TRBD1 might be the D (5 bases). The CDR3 has 13 residues. The germline V and J ends were trimmed by 5 bases and 7 bases, with 12 bases remaining between them. Germline CDR1 reads MDHEN; CDR2 reads SYDVKM. The DNA for the CDR3 is TGTGCCAGCAGTCTAACCAGGGACCAGCCCCAGCATTTT. Its translation: CASSLTRDQPQHF.

The chain couples TRBV30 to TRBJ2-2; 7 positions match TRBD2. V lost 2 bases to trimming and J lost 2 bases; unmatched junction nucleotides: 2. CDR3 size: 14 residues. The V gene's germline CDR1 is GTSNPN and CDR2 SVGIG (reference sequence). The CDR3 region is CAWSRGSNTGELFF. CDR3 DNA sequence: TGTGCCTGGAGTCGCGGGAGTAACACCGGGGAGCTGTTTTTT.

V and J are TRBV6-1 and TRBJ2-1, with TRBD1 matching 9 bases. There are 13 residues in the CDR3. Looked up from germline, CDR1 is MNHNS and CDR2 is SASEGT. Germline trimming cut 7 bases from V and 5 bases from J; bases unmatched to any gene: 3. CDR3: CASNGQGHNEQFF. For the CDR3, the DNA is TGTGCCAGCAACGGACAGGGGCACAATGAGCAGTTCTTC.

This clonotype was detected a few times. As DNA, the CDR3 is TGCGCCAGCAGCTTGGAGGTGGGGGATTCACCCCTCCACTTT. Translating it yields CASSLEVGDSPLHF. The chain combines TRBV5-1 with TRBJ1-6, with D tentatively TRBD1 (5 bases). The CDR3 runs 14 residues. Trimming removed 0 bases from V and 8 bases from J, with 9 bases in between. CDR1 and CDR2 (germline): SGHRS, YFSETQ.

This clonotype was observed once. The chain links TRBV30 to TRBJ2-1, with 10 bases aligning to TRBD2. The V segment lost 3 bases and the J segment 9 bases; nucleotides outside the gene matches: 14. CDR3 length: 16 residues. Germline V gene lookup returns CDR1 GTSNPN and CDR2 SVGIG (reference sequence). CDR3 sequence: CAWRGLGTSARGEQFF. The DNA of the CDR3 is TGTGCCTGGAGGGGACTCGGGACTAGCGCGAGGGGTGAGCAGTTCTTC.

This clonotype has ten or more counts. This chain links TRBV12-3 or TRBV12-4 with TRBJ2-7; 9 bases map to TRBD2. There are 14 residues in the CDR3. The junction had 5 bases not matched to a gene; V was cut back by 3 bases and J by 5 bases. The DNA for the CDR3 is TGTGCCAGCAGTTTGTTTAGCGGGAGCGACGAGCAGTACTTC. Its translation is CASSLFSGSDEQYF.

This clonotype showed up just a few times. For the CDR3, the DNA is TGTGCCTGGAGGGACGGGGTGGGGAATCAGCCCCAGCATTTT. Translated, it gives CAWRDGVGNQPQHF. The chain links TRBV30 to TRBJ1-5; D gene uncertain. Germline lookup yields CDR1 GTSNPN and CDR2 SVGIG (reference sequence). There are 14 residues in the CDR3. V was shortened by 3 bases and J by 4 bases, with 13 bases between the two germline ends.

This clonotype was found once. This may arise from a read error, as a much more abundant clone is one base away. V is TRBV20-1 and J is TRBJ2-4; 8 bases fit TRBD2. With V trimmed by 3 bases and J by 15 bases, 16 bases remained unmatched. CDR3 length: 14 residues. CDR1 and CDR2 from the germline V gene are DFQATT and SNEGSKA (reference sequence). The chain's CDR3 is CSASRLTSVKTRYF. The CDR3 region has the DNA TGCAGTGCTAGTCGCCTGACTAGCGTGAAGACCCGGTACTTC.

Regarding this clonotype: Since a much larger clone is just one base distant, this may be a read error. The chain carries TRBV2 and TRBJ1-5; TRBD1 matches at 7 bases. The germline V gene has CDR1 SNHLY and CDR2 FYNNEI. Losses at the gene ends were 6 bases for V and 0 bases for J; bases not matched to a gene: 2. The CDR3 runs to 14 residues. This CDR3 reads CASRQGSSNQPQHF. CDR3 coding DNA: TGTGCCAGCAGACAGGGGAGTAGCAATCAGCCCCAGCATTTT.